This T cell receptor (beta chain) was identified in a study of human T cells and chemical hapten exposure. Study at large: On the upper back, patch tests were applied with 0.01% DPC and read at 6 days.

Sample time point: pre-sensitization, week 0. Treatment indicated: therapeutic diphenylcyclopropenone sensitization with weekly scalp DPC. Germline values: CDR1 SGHAT, CDR2 FQNNGV. The CDR3 runs 15 residues. The junction had 7 bases not matched to a gene; V was cut back by 5 bases and J by 0 bases. TCRdb fed the RACE reads into MiXCR, producing one record per CDR3 protein. The table lists 250,000 or so distinct CDR3 sequences, over 7.5% of them singletons. The starting material was whole blood, obtained in connection with sensitization to the hapten diphenylcyclopropenone (DPC). This rearrangement joins TRBV11-2 to TRBJ2-7; TRBD1 agrees at 7 bases. The receptor was derived from a man aged 18 to 29 with alopecia areata. Some clones in this sample may be carry-over from other donors' samples. The CDR3 reads CASSRDRDFSYEQYF. CDR3 coding DNA: TGTGCCAGCAGCCGAGACAGGGATTTCTCCTACGAGCAGTACTTC.